This TCR beta chain was documented in a study of T-cell reconstitution after alpha-beta-depleted transplantation in children. Molecular barcoding with unique molecular identifiers was used for the TCRbeta library. TCRdb re-derived calls from the PCR reads in MiXCR, one entry per CDR3 protein. The sample lists about 200,000 distinct CDR3 sequences; about 6.6% were seen once. CDR3 size: 13 residues. The germline V gene has CDR1 SGDLS and CDR2 YYNGEE. J lost 6 bases, V lost 5 bases, and 3 bases had no gene match. Whole-study results and caveats: Most T-cell counts and diversity one year after the transplant came from T cells that were newly produced. Roughly two months post-transplant, alpha-beta T cells reportedly originated from several hundred graft clones that had expanded.

A few counts support this clonotype. Its antigen is unknown. This clonotype was obtained from a boy aged 2 to 9 with acute lymphoblastic leukemia, due to receive a stem cell transplant. The gene calls are TRBV9 and TRBJ1-1, with 11 bases aligning to TRBD1. Sequencing used PBMCs, obtained before TCRalphabeta/CD19-depleted stem cell transplant. CDR3 region: CASRPGQGAEAFF. The CDR3 nucleotides are TGTGCCAGCAGGCCGGGACAGGGGGCTGAAGCTTTCTTT.